This TCR beta chain was identified during a study of PD-1 blockade in classical Hodgkin lymphoma. Study-wide findings and caveats: Baseline diversity resembling that of newly diagnosed patients was seen in complete responders.

Germline-derived CDR1 and CDR2 are SGHDT and YYEEEE. The trim removed 7 bases at V and 2 bases at J, leaving 13 bases unmatched. The CDR3 runs to 17 residues. As to this clone: Its target is unknown.

This table comes from immunoSEQ multiplex PCR, and its TCRdb copy is limited to in-frame clones, with some not included. The sample holds approximately 79,000 clones; about 90% are singletons and the top ten take over 2.5%. All the patients suffered relapse after autologous stem cell transplantation, and brentuximab vedotin exposure differed. Sequenced here: peripheral blood mononuclear cells (PBMCs), sampled before the second cycle of nivolumab. This clonotype originated in a human donor with classical Hodgkin lymphoma. This rearrangement joins TRBV5-6 to TRBJ2-3, with 10 bases lining up with TRBD2. For the CDR3, the DNA is TGTGCCAGCGGGACTAGCGATAGTTTAGTATACACAGATACGCAGTATTTT. Translating gives CASGTSDSLVYTDTQYF.